This T cell receptor (beta chain) was found in a study of PD-L1 blockade in urothelial cancer. Overall study context: In 2014 therapy began: atezolizumab 1,200 mg intravenously every 3 weeks. Analyses used blood from 3 weeks (second dose) and 6 weeks after treatment start.

CDR1 is LNHDA and CDR2 is SQIVND in the germline V gene (reference sequence). J gave up 5 bases and V 7 bases, and 10 bases lay outside the gene matches. This CDR3 spans 15 amino acids. Generated by immunoSEQ multiplex PCR, the TCRdb table keeps only in-frame clones and is missing some. The sample holds approximately 90,000 clones, around 87% seen once. Indicated time point: pretreatment peripheral blood. Sample contribution per patient ranged from 1 to 8, covering pretreatment and on-treatment. Material: PBMCs, obtained around atezolizumab (anti-PD-L1) treatment. The genes are TRBV19 and TRBJ1-1, with TRBD1 matching 10 bases. This TCR was recovered from a man aged 55-75 years with urothelial cancer. In DNA, the CDR3 is TGTGCCAGTATCCCGACAGGGGGCGCGGGTACTGAAGCTTTCTTT. It translates to CASIPTGGAGTEAFF. The full variable domain, in which reference TRBV19 and TRBJ1-1 provide the parts outside the CDR3, is DGGITQSPKYLFRKEGQNVTLSCEQNLNHDAMYWYRQDPGQGLRLIYYSQIVNDFQKGDIAEGYSVSREKKESFPLTVTSAQKNPTAFYLCASIPTGGAGTEAFFGQGTRLTVV.